One and the same sample provided the 26 T cell receptor beta chains below, sequenced in a study of CD8 T cells in Susac syndrome. Reverse transcription of roughly 0.5 to 1 ug RNA used random hexamers. MiXCR, run by TCRdb on the immunoSEQ multiplex PCR reads, gives a single entry per CDR3 protein. The top ten hold roughly 0.49% of the sample, which has tens of thousands of distinct CDR3 sequences, over 75% seen once. Sequenced input: CD8+ T cells from PBMCs. Source of these receptors: a human donor with multiple sclerosis.

V and J are TRBV28 and TRBJ1-1; D unresolved. The germline V gene encodes CDR1 MDHEN and CDR2 SYDVKM. The CDR3 consists of 15 residues. Trimming took 3 bases from V and 1 from J, leaving 12 bases between them. CDR3 sequence: CASSFQDAPNTEAFF. The CDR3 nucleotides read TGTGCCAGCAGTTTTCAAGACGCACCGAACACTGAAGCTTTCTTT.

This clonotype appeared once. The chain joins TRBV11-2 to TRBJ1-5; D not certain. With 0 bases removed from V and 2 bases from J, the gap between germline ends came to 8 bases. Germline CDR1 and CDR2: SGHAT and FQNNGV. The CDR3 is 15 residues long. CDR3 loop: CASSLEGFGNQPQHF. The CDR3 DNA reads TGTGCCAGCAGCTTAGAGGGGTTCGGCAATCAGCCCCAGCATTTT.

This chain connects TRBV4-3 to TRBJ2-1; 8 bases fit TRBD2. Germline CDR1 and CDR2: LGHNA and YSLEER. V shed 1 base, J shed 2 bases, and the junction held 19 bases outside the gene matches. This CDR3 spans 21 amino acids. CDR3 sequence reads: CASSQALSIAGTKGTYNEQFF. In DNA form, the CDR3 reads TGCGCCAGCAGCCAAGCATTGAGTATAGCGGGAACCAAAGGAACCTACAATGAGCAGTTCTTC.

To note about this clonotype: An end of the junction differs from the germline gene, which may be a read error. This chain uses TRBV11-2 with TRBJ2-1; possibly TRBD1 for D (5 bases). Germline assignment: CDR1 SGHAT and CDR2 FQNNGV. This CDR3 region has 14 residues. The CDR3 sequence: CASSLGENYNEQFF. CDR3 bases: TGTGCCAGCAGTTTAGGGGAAAACTACAATGAGCAGTTCTTC.

This clonotype is a singleton in its sample. This chain links TRBV13 with TRBJ2-1; D may be TRBD1 (5 bases). CDR3 length equals 18 residues. The V end lost 3 bases, the J end lost 0 bases, and 18 bases lay between the germline ends. CDR1 is PRHDT, CDR2 FYEKMQ, per germline (reference sequence). The CDR3 sequence: CASSFSIRTLSSYNEQFF. CDR3 DNA: TGTGCCAGCAGCTTTTCCATTAGGACACTCAGCTCCTACAATGAGCAGTTCTTC.

V usage is TRBV28 and J usage is TRBJ1-5, with 8 bases matching TRBD1. The CDR3 consists of 15 residues. V trimming: 3 bases; J trimming: 2 bases; junction bases outside the gene matches: 3. Germline-derived CDR1 and CDR2 are MDHEN and SYDVKM. The DNA of the CDR3 is TGTGCCAGCAGTTTGGACAGGGCTGGCAATCAGCCCCAGCATTTT. Its translation is CASSLDRAGNQPQHF.

The chain joins TRBV7-9 to TRBJ2-7, with D uncertain. Per germline, CDR1 SEHNR and CDR2 FQNEAQ (reference sequence). Trimming stripped 5 bases from V and 4 bases from J, with 15 bases between. This CDR3 region has 14 residues. The CDR3 DNA reads as TGTGCCAGCAGCCACGGGCCCTCTCGTTACGAGCAGTACTTC. This codes for CASSHGPSRYEQYF. Complete variable domain (other parts from reference TRBV7-9 and TRBJ2-7): DTGVSQNPRHKITKRGQNVTFRCDPISEHNRLYWYRQTLGQGPEFLTYFQNEAQLEKSRLLSDRFSAERPKGSFSTLEIQRTEQGDSAMYLCASSHGPSRYEQYFGPGTRLTVT.

This chain connects TRBV29-1 to TRBJ2-3; maybe TRBD2 (6 bases). Germline values: CDR1 SQVTM, CDR2 ANQGSEA. The CDR3 loop spans 15 amino acids. Trimming removed 3 bases at V and 6 bases at J, with 19 bases between. CDR3 region: CSVEEVGGSPDTQYF. The DNA for the CDR3 is TGCAGCGTTGAGGAAGTGGGAGGTAGCCCTGATACGCAGTATTTT.

J is TRBJ2-7 and V is TRBV2; D uncertain. CDR3 length: 11 amino acids. Germline CDR1 is SNHLY and CDR2 is FYNNEI. Trimming took 3 bases from V and 3 from J, leaving 3 bases between them. As DNA, the CDR3 is TGTGCCAGCAGTGATATCTACGAGCAGTACTTC. Its protein is CASSDIYEQYF.

The V call is TRBV5-1, the J call TRBJ1-2; unclear D gene. The V end lost 2 bases, the J end lost 1 base, and 6 bases lay between the germline ends. The CDR3 covers 13 residues. The germline gives CDR1 SGHRS, CDR2 YFSETQ. The CDR3 coding sequence is TGCGCCAGCAGCTTCTCAGATAACTATGGCTACACCTTC. It codes for CASSFSDNYGYTF.

For the CDR3, the DNA is TGTGCCAGCAGCTTAGGGGGACAGGGGAACACTGAAGCTTTCTTT. As protein: CASSLGGQGNTEAFF. The V call is TRBV13, the J call TRBJ1-1, with 9 bases that match TRBD1. Germline CDR1 and CDR2: PRHDT and FYEKMQ (reference sequence). The CDR3 is 15 residues long. V lost 0 bases and J lost 1; bases outside the gene matches: 0.

This chain connects TRBV6-5 to TRBJ2-5, with D uncertain. CDR1 MNHEY and CDR2 SVGAGI come from the germline V gene. The CDR3 is 17 residues long. Trimming removed 4 bases from V and 1 base from J, with 19 bases in between. The CDR3 protein is CASSFSLAYAIQETQYF. CDR3 DNA sequence: TGTGCCAGCAGTTTCTCTTTGGCCTACGCTATCCAAGAGACCCAGTACTTC.

The chain combines TRBV9 with TRBJ2-5, with 8 bases identical to TRBD2. From germline, CDR1 is SGDLS and CDR2 YYNGEE. V shed 4 bases, J shed 4 bases, and the junction held 9 bases outside the gene matches. This CDR3 comprises 15 residues. CDR3 sequence (DNA): TGTGCCAGCAGCTCTCAAGCGGGAGTGGTAGAGACCCAGTACTTC. Translated, it gives CASSSQAGVVETQYF.

J is TRBJ2-1 and V is TRBV7-2, with D unresolved. The germline V gene has CDR1 SGHTA and CDR2 FQGNSA. The CDR3 runs 13 residues. The V end was cut by 4 bases, the J end by 5 bases, with 9 bases between. CDR3 DNA sequence: TGTGCCAGCAGCTCTTTCCCACACAATGAGCAGTTCTTC. Translation gives CASSSFPHNEQFF.

The rearrangement joins TRBV6-1 to TRBJ2-7; 7 bases are shared with TRBD1. The CDR3 is 12 residues long. Losses at the gene ends were 7 bases for V and 3 bases for J; bases not matched to a gene: 3. Germline-derived CDR1 and CDR2 are MNHNS and SASEGT. The CDR3 DNA is TGTGCCAGCAAATCAGGGGGCTACGAGCAGTACTTC. Its translation is CASKSGGYEQYF.

The chain combines TRBV28 with TRBJ2-3; D unclear. The germline CDR1 and CDR2 sequences are MDHEN and SYDVKM. The CDR3 runs 11 residues. Trimming shortened V by 2 bases and J by 4 bases, and 1 base separated the two germline ends. The CDR3 spells CASSLPDTQYF. The DNA for the CDR3 is TGTGCCAGCAGTTTACCAGATACGCAGTATTTT.

CDR3 protein: CASYHGAGTAEANEKLFF. DNA of the CDR3: TGTGCCAGCTACCATGGGGCTGGAACGGCGGAGGCTAATGAAAAACTGTTTTTT. The V call is TRBV21-1, the J call TRBJ1-4; the table's D call, TRBD1, has no DNA check behind it. TRBV21-1 is a pseudogene segment. The CDR3 spans 18 residues.

This clonotype was found once. V usage is TRBV7-9 and J usage is TRBJ2-1, with 9 bases aligning to TRBD2. This CDR3 contains 16 residues. CDR1 and CDR2 from the germline V gene are SEHNR and FQNEAQ (reference sequence). V trimming: 0 bases; J trimming: 7 bases; junction bases outside the gene matches: 7. CDR3 protein: CASSLASSGGPNEQFF. The CDR3 DNA reads as TGTGCCAGCAGCTTAGCGTCGAGCGGGGGGCCGAATGAGCAGTTCTTC.

The DNA of the CDR3 is TGCGCCAGCAGCCCCCCTGGGGTTAGCCCTCAGCCCCAGCATTTT. This translates into CASSPPGVSPQPQHF. The V and J genes are TRBV4-1 and TRBJ1-5; D not certain. The CDR3 is 15 amino acids. Germline V gene data show CDR1 as MGHRA and CDR2 as YSYEKL. Between the trimmed V and J ends, which lost 4 bases and 6 bases, there was a span of 16 bases.

V and J are TRBV29-1 and TRBJ1-5, with 9 nucleotides matching TRBD1. Germline CDR1 is SQVTM and CDR2 is ANQGSEA. The CDR3 has 14 amino acids. V gave up 4 bases and J gave up 3 bases; unmatched junction bases: 4. In nucleotides, the CDR3 is TGCAGCGTTGCCACAGGGGGCGACAATCAGCCCCAGCATTTT. It is translated as CSVATGGDNQPQHF. Supplemented by reference TRBV29-1 and TRBJ1-5, the full variable domain reads SAVISQKPSRDICQRGTSLTIQCQVDSQVTMMFWYRQQPGQSLTLIATANQGSEATYESGFVIDKFPISRPNLTFSTLTVSNMSPEDSSIYLCSVATGGDNQPQHFGDGTRLSIL.

This clonotype has just one count. The chain is built from TRBV4-1 and TRBJ1-5; unclear D gene. Germline values: CDR1 MGHRA, CDR2 YSYEKL. There are 14 residues in the CDR3. Trimming cost V 0 bases and J 7 bases, with 10 bases left between them. This chain's CDR3 is CASSQEGLGQPQHF. DNA of the CDR3: TGCGCCAGCAGCCAAGAAGGCCTCGGGCAGCCCCAGCATTTT.

This clonotype was seen once. This chain uses TRBV7-8 with TRBJ2-1; D is perhaps TRBD1 (6 bases). The CDR3 is made up of 16 amino acids. Looked up from germline, CDR1 is SGHVS and CDR2 is FQNEAQ. Trimming left V 3 bases short and J 1 base short, with 13 bases between. This CDR3 is CASSFRGQGSYNEQFF. CDR3 in DNA: TGTGCCAGCAGCTTCAGGGGTCAGGGGTCCTACAATGAGCAGTTCTTC.

This chain connects TRBV30 to TRBJ1-5; a weak D match, TRBD1 (5 bases). The CDR3 extends over 15 amino acids. In germline, CDR1 is GTSNPN, CDR2 SVGIG (reference sequence). V was pared by 3 bases and J by 0 bases, with 12 bases between. CDR3 sequence reads: CAWSDGGFSNQPQHF. The CDR3 DNA sequence: TGTGCCTGGAGCGACGGGGGGTTTAGCAATCAGCCCCAGCATTTT.

This chain joins TRBV20-1 and TRBJ2-3; the D gene is possibly TRBD2 (6 bases). V was shortened by 3 bases and J by 2 bases, with 21 bases between the two germline ends. Germline V lookup: CDR1 DFQATT, CDR2 SNEGSKA (reference sequence). The CDR3 totals 17 residues. The CDR3 loop is CSARGSQAGTLTDTQYF. The CDR3, as DNA: TGCAGTGCTAGGGGCTCTCAAGCGGGCACCCTCACAGATACGCAGTATTTT.

This chain uses TRBV19 with TRBJ1-2; 8 bases are shared with TRBD1. The J segment lost 6 bases and the V segment lost 5 bases, leaving 14 bases of the junction unmatched. Germline V gene sequence: CDR1 LNHDA, CDR2 SQIVND (reference sequence). The CDR3 runs to 16 residues. The CDR3 loop reads CASSVTGTGRKDGYTF. The CDR3 DNA reads as TGTGCCAGTAGTGTCACCGGGACAGGTAGAAAAGATGGCTACACCTTC.

V and J are TRBV15 and TRBJ2-1; D gene ambiguous. The germline V and J ends were trimmed by 3 bases and 9 bases, with 9 bases remaining between them. In germline, CDR1 is LNHNV, CDR2 YYDKDF (reference sequence). The CDR3 has 12 amino acids. CDR3 bases: TGTGCCACCAGCAGCGGAACGAGTGAGCAGTTCTTC. Protein product: CATSSGTSEQFF.